This paragraph covers one TCR beta chain sequence. As yet, its antigen is unknown. V was cut by 11 bases and J by 6 bases, with 11 bases left in between. The CDR3 length is 11 residues. CDR1 is LGHNT, CDR2 FRNRAP, per germline. These data originate in a study of T cell responses to AZD1222 COVID-19 vaccine. The study, taken as a whole, reports: Nearly half of spike-specific TCRs reportedly target unmutated variant regions. Among the donors, most were white British and more were female, and clonal diversity was possibly underestimated.

The protocol was immunoSEQ multiplex PCR, while the TCRdb copy is restricted to in-frame clones and leaves out a portion. The sample carries 100,000 to 150,000 clones, over 75% recorded once. This TCR came from an adult in good health. Sequences were derived from peripheral blood, sampled on day 0 of AZD1222 vaccination. The genes are TRBV12-5 and TRBJ2-1; no firm D call. The CDR3 loop is CASSRANEQFF. CDR3 DNA sequence: TGTGCTTCATCCCGGGCCAATGAGCAGTTCTTC.